The 20 T cell receptor beta chains presented below share a single source sample, sequenced in a study of shared clonotypes between healthy human individuals. This table comes from immunoSEQ multiplex PCR, and its TCRdb copy is limited to in-frame clones, with some not included. Here the sample spans some 1,400,000 clones, approximately 97% being singletons. Sequences were obtained from naive CD4+ T cells sorted from blood. As for subset: CD45RA+ positively selected. The receptors were gathered from a man aged 25 to 40 in good health.

The genes are TRBV5-6 and TRBJ2-1, with D tentatively TRBD2 (7 bases). Germline loops: CDR1 SGHDT, CDR2 YYEEEE. The CDR3 spans 15 residues. V shed 0 bases and J shed 4 bases, with 11 bases lying between them. The CDR3 loop reads CASSLAGGLYNEQFF. In DNA, the CDR3 is TGTGCCAGCAGCTTGGCCGGGGGGCTATACAATGAGCAGTTCTTC.

The V and J genes are TRBV5-3 and TRBJ2-7, with TRBD2 identical over 13 bases. TRBV5-3 is identified as an open reading frame with a role that is uncertain. J gave up 4 bases and V 0 bases, and 7 bases lay outside the gene matches. The CDR3 consists of 17 residues. The CDR3 is CARSLETGTSGTYEQYF. CDR3 coding DNA: TGTGCCAGAAGCTTGGAGACCGGGACTAGCGGGACTTACGAGCAGTACTTC.

This clone was seen more than once but under ten times. Other DNA sequences within the sample encode an identical CDR3. The chain links TRBV5-1 to TRBJ2-5, with D possibly TRBD1 on 5 matching bases. Germline values: CDR1 SGHRS, CDR2 YFSETQ. V lost 0 bases and J 2 bases, leaving 5 bases between the germline ends. There are 13 residues in the CDR3. The CDR3, as DNA: TGCGCCAGCAGCTTGGGACAGCAAGAGACCCAGTACTTC. The encoded protein is CASSLGQQETQYF.

The V and J genes are TRBV7-2 and TRBJ1-2, with D unclear. Looked up from germline, CDR1 is SGHTA and CDR2 is FQGNSA. The CDR3 consists of 14 residues. Trimming removed 0 bases at V and 8 bases at J, with 13 bases between. The CDR3 is CASSLAPGVRGYTF. The CDR3 coding sequence is TGTGCCAGCAGCTTAGCGCCAGGAGTGAGAGGCTACACCTTC.

This chain uses TRBV6-1 with TRBJ2-5, with D possibly TRBD1 on 6 matching bases. Between the trimmed V and J ends, which lost 2 bases and 6 bases, there was a span of 13 bases. Germline V gene lookup returns CDR1 MNHNS and CDR2 SASEGT. The CDR3 is made up of 14 amino acids. CDR3 coding DNA: TGTGCCAGCAGTGAAAATACAGGGACCAAGACCCAGTACTTC. As protein: CASSENTGTKTQYF.

Only a few counts were recorded for this clone. This chain connects TRBV11-3 to TRBJ2-7, with D possibly being TRBD2 (6 bases). The germline V and J ends were trimmed by 1 base and 5 bases, with 15 bases remaining between them. The CDR3 extends over 15 amino acids. Per germline, CDR1 SGHNT and CDR2 YENEEA. The CDR3 DNA reads TGTGCCAGCAGCTTAGGCCCGGAGGGCCGGGACGAGCAGTACTTC. This codes for CASSLGPEGRDEQYF. The complete variable domain, with remaining parts taken from reference TRBV11-3 and TRBJ2-7, reads EAGVVQSPRYKIIEKKQPVAFWCNPISGHNTLYWYLQNLGQGPELLIRYENEEAVDDSQLPKDRFSAERLKGVDSTLKIQPAELGDSAVYLCASSLGPEGRDEQYFGPGTRLTVT.

This chain joins TRBV2 and TRBJ2-5, with no clear D. V dropped 7 bases and J dropped 5 bases, with 14 bases sitting between them. The CDR3 is 13 residues long. CDR1 SNHLY and CDR2 FYNNEI come from the germline V gene. The CDR3 sequence is CASNLGLTETQYF. The CDR3 region has the DNA TGTGCCAGCAATCTGGGTCTTACGGAGACCCAGTACTTC.

With respect to this clone: A junction boundary mismatches the germline segment, possibly from a read error. The chain's CDR3 is CASSSARGGTGRDTDTQYF. In DNA, the CDR3 is TGTGCTAGCAGCTCCGCCCGGGGGGGGACAGGACGCGACACAGATACGCAGTATTTT. The chain joins TRBV7-7 to TRBJ2-3; either TRBD1 or TRBD2 may fit D (8 bases each). Germline CDR1 and CDR2: SSHAT and FNYEAQ (reference sequence). CDR3 length: 19 residues.

The chain links TRBV18 to TRBJ2-3; D unclear. Germline V gene sequence: CDR1 KGHSH, CDR2 LQKENI. This CDR3 contains 12 residues. Trimming removed 3 bases from V and 10 bases from J, with 11 bases in between. For the CDR3, the DNA is TGTGCCAGCTCACCGCTAGAGGTAGCGCAGTATTTT. The encoded protein is CASSPLEVAQYF.

V and J are TRBV5-4 and TRBJ1-1; D might be TRBD1 (6 bases). Per germline, CDR1 SGHNT and CDR2 YYREEE (reference sequence). The CDR3 runs to 14 residues. The germline V and J ends were trimmed by 5 bases and 4 bases, with 15 bases remaining between them. As DNA, the CDR3 is TGTGCCAGCAGACTCCGAGGGGGAGGCACTGAAGCTTTCTTT. The encoded protein is CASRLRGGGTEAFF.

This clone was seen a few times. This sequence joins TRBV7-2 and TRBJ2-7; 7 bases are a match to TRBD2. V trimming: 5 bases; J trimming: 0 bases; junction bases outside the gene matches: 10. The CDR3 runs to 16 residues. CDR1 is SGHTA, CDR2 FQGNSA, per germline. The CDR3 nucleotides read TGTGCCAGCAGCCCAGGCGGGAGACGGGGCTCCTACGAGCAGTACTTC. It encodes CASSPGGRRGSYEQYF.

Regarding this clone: Other nucleotide sequences in the sample specify the same CDR3. The rearrangement joins TRBV28 to TRBJ1-5; D unclear. From germline, CDR1 is MDHEN and CDR2 SYDVKM. With 2 bases removed from V and 6 bases from J, the gap between germline ends came to 5 bases. The CDR3 is 12 amino acids. CDR3 protein: CASSLAGQPQHF. The DNA of the CDR3 is TGTGCCAGCAGTTTAGCGGGTCAGCCCCAGCATTTT.

Turning to this clone: At one end, the junction sequence differs from germline, possibly due to a read error. The chain recombines TRBV5-1 with TRBJ2-5; no definite D call. Germline assignment: CDR1 SGHRS and CDR2 YFSETQ. This CDR3 has 13 amino acids. CDR3: CASSISAEEAQYF. The CDR3 nucleotides read TGCGCCAGCAGCATAAGCGCTGAAGAGGCCCAGTACTTC.

This clone was seen once. The genes are TRBV14 and TRBJ2-5; TRBD2 aligns across 9 bases. The germline V gene has CDR1 SGHDN and CDR2 FVKESK. The CDR3 runs 17 residues. V trimming: 3 bases; J trimming: 0 bases; junction bases outside the gene matches: 8. The CDR3 DNA reads TGTGCCAGCAGCCACGGTCTAGCGGGAAGGTACCAAGAGACCCAGTACTTC. Translating it yields CASSHGLAGRYQETQYF.

The chain has TRBV18 and TRBJ1-4, with TRBD1 as a possible D gene (5 bases). This CDR3 has 13 residues. Trimming shortened V by 6 bases and J by 8 bases, and 13 bases separated the two germline ends. Per germline, CDR1 KGHSH and CDR2 LQKENI. This CDR3 is CASSRSWDEKLFF. The CDR3 DNA is TGTGCCAGCTCCAGGAGTTGGGACGAAAAACTGTTTTTT.

The rearrangement joins TRBV4-3 to TRBJ2-3, with D tentatively TRBD2 (5 bases). The CDR3 sequence is 15 residues long. The V end was cut by 3 bases, the J end by 1 base, with 11 bases between. Germline assignment: CDR1 LGHNA and CDR2 YSLEER. The CDR3 spells CASSQGAVGTDTQYF. Here the CDR3 DNA reads TGCGCCAGCAGCCAGGGAGCTGTAGGCACAGATACGCAGTATTTT.

J is TRBJ1-5 and V is TRBV6-6; TRBD1 matches at 8 bases. This CDR3 is 14 amino acids long. V lost 4 bases to trimming and J lost 2 bases; unmatched junction nucleotides: 1. In germline, CDR1 is MNHNY, CDR2 SVGAGI (reference sequence). CDR3 loop: CASSSTGGNQPQHF. CDR3 sequence (DNA): TGTGCCAGCAGTTCGACAGGGGGCAATCAGCCCCAGCATTTT.

Worth noting for this clone: Other DNA variants within this sample encode the same CDR3. J is TRBJ2-3 and V is TRBV14; D is ambiguous. Trimming shortened V by 4 bases and J by 2 bases, and 7 bases separated the two germline ends. The CDR3 has 13 amino acids. The V gene's germline CDR1 is SGHDN and CDR2 FVKESK. The CDR3 sequence is CASSRRYTDTQYF. The DNA for the CDR3 is TGTGCCAGCAGCCGACGATACACAGATACGCAGTATTTT.

The rearrangement uses TRBV7-2 and TRBJ1-3; TRBD1 is a possible D gene (5 bases). The germline V gene has CDR1 SGHTA and CDR2 FQGNSA. The germline V and J ends were trimmed by 3 bases and 4 bases, with 10 bases remaining between them. The CDR3 length is 14 residues. CDR3 nucleotides: TGTGCCAGCAGCTTTCTAGGGGCGGGAAACACCATATATTTT. It encodes CASSFLGAGNTIYF.

This chain uses TRBV15 with TRBJ2-2; either TRBD1 or TRBD2 may fit D (6 bases each). Trimming pared 4 bases from V and 7 bases from J, leaving 19 bases between. From germline, CDR1 is LNHNV and CDR2 YYDKDF (reference sequence). CDR3 size: 16 residues. The CDR3 is CATSKELGGSFGELFF. DNA for the CDR3: TGTGCCACCAGCAAGGAACTGGGGGGCAGCTTCGGGGAGCTGTTTTTT.